This TCR beta chain was identified during a study of blood T cells in healthy people across ages. Whole-study results and caveats: Shifts in expanded clonotypes may have been confounded by donor CMV status, which was unknown. Older individuals had lower TCR beta diversity per million T cells (the decline was roughly linear).

Notes on this clonotype: Antigen specificity is unknown.

PCR was performed a second time for roughly 7 to 12 cycles using a sample-barcoded 5' primer and a J-beta primer mix. From the 5' RACE reads, TCRdb called clonotypes with MiXCR, one entry per CDR3 protein. The sample lists over 1.5 million distinct CDR3 sequences, just under 50% seen once, with 2% to 2.5% in the top ten. Each donor was a healthy Caucasian individual from Russia, aged about 6 to 95. The sequenced sample was blood. The source of this sequence is a woman aged 40-49 years in good health.

CDR3 bases: TGTGCCAGCAGCGGTAGGACAGGGACGACTAATGGCTACACCTTC. This encodes CASSGRTGTTNGYTF. V is TRBV7-2 and J is TRBJ1-2; 8 bases are a match to TRBD1. The V segment lost 5 bases and the J segment 6 bases; nucleotides outside the gene matches: 11. The CDR3 has 15 amino acids. CDR1 is SGHTA, CDR2 FQGNSA, per germline. Combining the CDR3 with reference TRBV7-2 and TRBJ1-2 gives the whole variable domain GAGVSQSPSNKVTEKGKDVELRCDPISGHTALYWYRQSLGQGLEFLIYFQGNSAPDKSGLPSDRFSAERTGGSVSTLTIQRTQQEDSAVYLCASSGRTGTTNGYTFGSGTRLTVV.